One and the same sample provided the 17 T cell receptor beta chains below, sequenced in a study of blood T cell repertoires in COVID-19. Clones were sequenced by immunoSEQ multiplex PCR, and TCRdb holds only the in-frame ones, with some missing. The sample holds roughly 140,000 clones, roughly 90% seen once. What was sequenced was peripheral blood. Receptors originate from a man between 70 and 80 years old with acute or convalescent COVID-19.

The rearrangement links TRBV5-5 to TRBJ2-7; weak D call: TRBD2 (5 bases). Trimming pared 1 base from V and 0 bases from J, leaving 8 bases between. The CDR3 length is 14 residues. Germline V gives CDR1 SGHKS, CDR2 YYEKEE (reference sequence). The CDR3 DNA is TGTGCCAGCAGCTTGATTGGGAGCTCCTACGAGCAGTACTTC. Translation gives CASSLIGSSYEQYF.

With respect to this clone: Other DNA sequences from this sample encode an identical CDR3 as well. This sequence joins TRBV7-8 and TRBJ2-1, with 9 bases lining up with TRBD1. CDR1 and CDR2 from the germline V gene are SGHVS and FQNEAQ. CDR3 size: 15 residues. The V gene end was trimmed by 3 bases and the J gene end by 4 bases; junction bases not matched to a gene: 4. CDR3 sequence reads: CASSFRDRVYNEQFF. The DNA of the CDR3 is TGTGCCAGCAGCTTCCGGGACAGGGTTTACAATGAGCAGTTCTTC.

The chain combines TRBV3-1 (or the pseudogene TRBV3-2) with TRBJ1-2; possible D gene TRBD1, 6 bases. This CDR3 spans 15 amino acids. Germline V gene sequence: CDR1 LGHDT, CDR2 YNNKEL (reference sequence). The germline V and J ends were trimmed by 1 base and 7 bases, with 16 bases remaining between them. DNA of the CDR3: TGTGCCAGCAGCCAAGCGATATCACAGGGTAGTGGCTACACCTTC. Encoded protein: CASSQAISQGSGYTF.

This clone appeared once. The V gene is TRBV2, the J gene TRBJ1-5; the D gene is possibly TRBD1 (5 bases). Germline-derived CDR1 and CDR2 are SNHLY and FYNNEI. V lost 9 bases to trimming and J lost 7 bases, with 16 bases between them. The CDR3 totals 13 residues. The CDR3 DNA reads TGTGCCAGTACCACAGGAATCAGGCAGCCCCAGCATTTT. The encoded protein is CASTTGIRQPQHF.

V and J are TRBV9 and TRBJ1-4, with D uncertain. The length of the CDR3 is 14 residues. Deletions cut 4 bases from V and 7 bases from J, with 14 bases between. Germline-derived CDR1 and CDR2 are SGDLS and YYNGEE. The CDR3 is CASSTREGGEKLFF. In DNA form, the CDR3 reads TGTGCCAGCAGCACCCGGGAGGGAGGTGAAAAACTGTTTTTT.

J is TRBJ1-1 and V is TRBV28, with D tentatively TRBD1 (5 bases). CDR1 is MDHEN, CDR2 SYDVKM, per germline. CDR3 length: 14 amino acids. The germline V and J ends were trimmed by 2 bases and 5 bases, with 12 bases remaining between them. In DNA form, the CDR3 reads TGTGCCAGCAGTTTACGGGGGGGGAGGACTGAAGCTTTCTTT. It translates to CASSLRGGRTEAFF.

This chain joins TRBV7-3 and TRBJ2-1, with 14 bases fitting TRBD2. Germline V lookup: CDR1 SGHTA, CDR2 FQGTGA. CDR3 length equals 15 residues. The J segment lost 9 bases and the V segment lost 4 bases, leaving 5 bases of the junction unmatched. CDR3 protein: CASSSGTSGSSEQFF. Here the CDR3 DNA reads TGTGCCAGCAGCTCAGGGACTAGCGGGAGCTCTGAGCAGTTCTTC. Full variable domain (outside the CDR3, taken from reference TRBV7-3 and TRBJ2-1): GAGVSQTPSNKVTEKGKYVELRCDPISGHTALYWYRQSLGQGPEFLIYFQGTGAADDSGLPNDRFFAVRPEGSVSTLKIQRTERGDSAVYLCASSSGTSGSSEQFFGPGTRLTVL.

CDR3 protein: CASSLEGDRATDTQYF. DNA for the CDR3: TGTGCCAGCAGCTTAGAGGGGGACAGGGCAACAGATACGCAGTATTTT. The V call is TRBV7-9, the J call TRBJ2-3; TRBD1 agrees at 9 bases. The CDR3 runs to 16 residues. Germline CDR1 SEHNR, CDR2 FQNEAQ (reference sequence). The junction had 5 bases not matched to a gene; V was cut back by 1 base and J by 3 bases.

The rearrangement joins TRBV12-3 or TRBV12-4 to TRBJ1-3; D is unclear. The CDR3 totals 12 residues. Trimming shortened V by 6 bases and J by 2 bases, and 5 bases separated the two germline ends. This CDR3 is CASRLTGNTIYF. In DNA, the CDR3 is TGTGCCAGCAGACTTACTGGAAACACCATATATTTT.

This chain joins TRBV24-1 and TRBJ2-2; tentatively, D is TRBD2 (5 bases). V was trimmed by 3 bases and J by 4 bases, leaving 11 bases between them. The CDR3 is made up of 15 amino acids. Germline V gene data show CDR1 as KGHDR and CDR2 as SFDVKD. CDR3 nucleotide sequence: TGTGCCACCAGTGATGGTAGGACTGTCACCGGGGAGCTGTTTTTT. Translating it yields CATSDGRTVTGELFF.

This chain uses TRBV5-1 with TRBJ2-5; 12 bases map to TRBD1. Germline-derived CDR1 and CDR2 are SGHRS and YFSETQ. There are 16 residues in the CDR3. Unmatched junction bases numbered 4, after V lost 0 bases and J lost 4 bases. CDR3 protein: CASSLVGTGGPETQYF. The CDR3, as DNA: TGCGCCAGCAGCTTGGTTGGGACAGGGGGCCCAGAGACCCAGTACTTC.

The rearrangement links TRBV12-3 or TRBV12-4 to TRBJ2-7, with D perhaps TRBD2 (5 bases). Deletions cut 8 bases from V and 2 bases from J, with 13 bases between. There are 13 residues in the CDR3. In DNA, the CDR3 is TGTGCCAGCCGCCCCAGCGGAACCTACGAGCAGTACTTC. As protein: CASRPSGTYEQYF.

The table lists this clone with a few counts. This chain joins TRBV11-2 and TRBJ2-2, with D possibly TRBD2 on 5 matching bases. Germline V gives CDR1 SGHAT, CDR2 FQNNGV. There are 16 residues in the CDR3. V lost 1 base and J lost 2, with 11 bases in between. This CDR3 is CASSLVPSTNTGELFF. In DNA, the CDR3 is TGTGCCAGCAGCTTAGTTCCTAGCACCAACACCGGGGAGCTGTTTTTT.

The chain joins TRBV29-1 to TRBJ2-1, with 12 positions matching TRBD2. Germline V CDR1 and CDR2: SQVTM, ANQGSEA. There are 14 residues in the CDR3. With 7 bases clipped from V and 6 bases from J, the junction kept 7 bases outside the gene matches. For the CDR3, the DNA is TGCAGCGCGCGGACTAGCGGGGCCGCCAATGAGCAGTTCTTC. Protein: CSARTSGAANEQFF.

The genes are TRBV28 and TRBJ2-6; D call uncertain. From germline, CDR1 is MDHEN and CDR2 SYDVKM. The CDR3 runs 16 residues. V lost 2 bases to trimming and J lost 0 bases, with 8 bases between them. CDR3 in amino acids: CASSLLGRSGANVLTF. CDR3 sequence (DNA): TGTGCCAGCAGTTTACTCGGTCGCTCTGGGGCCAACGTCCTGACTTTC.

The chain has TRBV23-1 and TRBJ1-5, with 7 positions matching TRBD1. TRBV23-1 is an ORF; its function is uncertain. The CDR3 runs 18 residues. The J segment lost 0 bases and the V segment lost 2 bases, leaving 10 bases of the junction unmatched. CDR3 nucleotides: TGCGCCAGCAGTCAAGTAGGGGACAGAACCTATAGCAATCAGCCCCAGCATTTT. Translating gives CASSQVGDRTYSNQPQHF.

The chain couples TRBV7-9 to TRBJ2-7; no clear D. Trimming removed 1 base from V and 5 bases from J, with 12 bases in between. This CDR3 is 14 amino acids long. CDR1 is SEHNR and CDR2 is FQNEAQ in the germline V gene (reference sequence). The CDR3 reads CASSLGNSFDEQYF. The CDR3 bases are TGTGCCAGCAGCTTAGGGAACAGCTTTGACGAGCAGTACTTC.